The rows below give T cell receptor beta chains drawn from one sample of a study of cytomegalovirus exposure and HLA in healthy donors. Using immunoSEQ multiplex PCR, the repertoire was profiled, and TCRdb retains in-frame clones only, with some absent. This sample has more than 90,000 clones, with approximately 90% found just once. The specimen sequenced was PBMCs. The receptors derive from a man between 18 and 29 years old in good health and CMV-seronegative. Each CDR3 is given with its conserved first and last residue. Each record gives: J gene, CDR3 length, D gene, V gene, clone size, CDR3 DNA, CDR3 protein. The D gene is left open where the match is weak. Clone size is shown for a subset of rows, as once, few, many or a class of expanded clone.

>TRBJ1-4|15|-|TRBV11-3|-
TGTGCCAGCGCTGTCAGGACAGCAACTAATGAAAAACTGTTTTTT
CASAVRTATNEKLFF
>TRBJ1-5|15|-|TRBV4-3|-
TGCGCCAGCAGCCAAGACCGGCTTGGAGACCAGCCCCAGCATTTT
CASSQDRLGDQPQHF
>TRBJ1-5|16|-|TRBV19|-
TGTGCCAGTAGTATTCTACAGCTTTATAGCAATCAGCCCCAGCATTTT
CASSILQLYSNQPQHF
>TRBJ2-6|16|TRBD1|TRBV4-3|-
TGCGCCAGCAGCCACACAGGGGGCTCTGGGGCCAACGTCCTGACTTTC
CASSHTGGSGANVLTF
>TRBJ2-7|16|TRBD2|TRBV4-1|-
TGCGCCAGCAGCCCCGAACTAGCGGCCAGCTCCTACGAGCAGTACTTC
CASSPELAASSYEQYF
>TRBJ1-4|14|-|TRBV18|-
TGTGCCAGCTCTTTACAGGGAACTAATGAAAAACTGTTTTTT
CASSLQGTNEKLFF
>TRBJ2-7|12|-|TRBV28|-
TGTGCCAGCAGTCAGACTATTTCCGAGCAGTACTTC
CASSQTISEQYF
>TRBJ2-4|18|-|TRBV28|-
TGTGCCAGCAGTTTATGGGGTGGAGGAATGCTAGCCAAAAACATTCAGTACTTC
CASSLWGGGMLAKNIQYF
>TRBJ1-5|14|-|TRBV28|-
TGTGCCAGCAGCCTCACATATAGCAATCAGCCCCAGCATTTT
CASSLTYSNQPQHF
>TRBJ2-1|16|-|TRBV5-1|-
TGCGCCAGCAGCCACAAACGATCCGACAGCTACAATGAGCAGTTCTTC
CASSHKRSDSYNEQFF
>TRBJ2-5|14|TRBD1|TRBV27|once
TGTGCCAGCAGTCTACAGGGGGCTTTAGAGACCCAGTACTTC
CASSLQGALETQYF
>TRBJ2-3|18|-|TRBV27|-
TGTGCCAGCAGTCCGAACCTCGGGCGCGGGGGCAGCACAGATACGCAGTATTTT
CASSPNLGRGGSTDTQYF
>TRBJ1-4|14|TRBD1|TRBV6-1|-
TGTGCCAGCACGACGACAGGGATTAATGAAAAACTGTTTTTT
CASTTTGINEKLFF
>TRBJ2-1|14|-|TRBV5-1|-
TGCGCCAGCAGCTTCGTGGGGGCTGGGAATGAGCAGTTCTTC
CASSFVGAGNEQFF
>TRBJ1-4|16|-|TRBV27|-
TGTGCCAGCAGTTTAAGAAGGCCAGGGGTCGAATCAAAACTGTTTTTT
CASSLRRPGVESKLFF
>TRBJ2-1|13|-|TRBV10-1|few
TGCGCCAGCAGATCAGGGCTTTCGGATGAGCAGTTCTTC
CASRSGLSDEQFF
>TRBJ1-1|11|TRBD1|TRBV29-1|-
TGCAGCCTTAATAAGGGGGCAGAAGCTTTCTTT
CSLNKGAEAFF
>TRBJ1-4|15|TRBD1|TRBV28|-
TGTGCCAGCATGGGGTCCGGGACAGGGAATGAAAAACTGTTTTTT
CASMGSGTGNEKLFF
>TRBJ1-1|16|-|TRBV19|few
TGTGCCAGTAGTAAAACACCGCAGGGGAGGAACACTGAAGCTTTCTTT
CASSKTPQGRNTEAFF
>TRBJ1-5|14|-|TRBV4-3|-
TGCGCCAGCAGCCAGGACCAGTCAGGGCAGCCCCAGCATTTT
CASSQDQSGQPQHF
>TRBJ1-2|15|TRBD1|TRBV5-1|-
TGCGCCAGCAGCTTGGGAGGGACAGGGGACTATGGCTACACCTTC
CASSLGGTGDYGYTF
>TRBJ1-5|16|-|TRBV19|-
TGTGCCAGTAGTATTACAGGGCTATTCGGCAATCAGCCCCAGCATTTT
CASSITGLFGNQPQHF
>TRBJ1-5|15|-|TRBV5-1|-
TGCGCCAGCAGCTTGTTGGCAGGCGAACGGGGGTCCCAGCATTTT
CASSLLAGERGSQHF
>TRBJ2-7|14|TRBD1|TRBV29-1|-
TGCAGCGTTGGGCCGGACAGGCCACCCTACGAGCAGTACTTC
CSVGPDRPPYEQYF
>TRBJ1-1|14|TRBD1|TRBV18|-
TGTGCCAGCTCACCACGGACAGGGGACACTGAAGCTTTCTTT
CASSPRTGDTEAFF
>TRBJ2-7|18|TRBD1|TRBV4-2|-
TGTGCCAGCAGCCGAAGACAGTCGACAGGGGGCGCATCCTACGAGCAGTACTTC
CASSRRQSTGGASYEQYF
>TRBJ1-4|15|TRBD1|TRBV19|-
TGTGCCAGTAGTATAGCACAGGGGATTGGTGAAAAACTGTTTTTT
CASSIAQGIGEKLFF
>TRBJ2-3|17|-|TRBV27|-
TGTGCCAGCAGTTTAACTATTTCGTTAGCGGACACAGATACGCAGTATTTT
CASSLTISLADTDTQYF
>TRBJ2-7|15|-|TRBV6-5|once
TGTGCCAGCAGGCAAGAGGTGGGTTCTGCCTACGAGCAGTACTTC
CASRQEVGSAYEQYF